A selection of T cell receptor beta chains follows, all from one sample in a study of cytotoxic CD8 clonotypes in ibrutinib-treated CLL. TCRdb's copy holds only in-frame clones and misses some; the assay was immunoSEQ multiplex PCR. The table includes around 250,000 clones, 70% detected once. The sample consisted of PBMCs, taken after 24 months of ibrutinib treatment. The receptors stem from a human donor with chronic lymphocytic leukemia. CDR3s include the opening cysteine and the closing phenylalanine or tryptophan. The D gene is left open where the match is weak. Clone size is stated in some rows and not others, as once, few, many or a class when expanded.

>TRBV4-2|-|TRBJ2-3|-
TGTGCCAGCAGCTCCTACCCCTCGACGGCCCAGGGAGATACGCAGTATTTT
CASSSYPSTAQGDTQYF
>TRBV5-1|-|TRBJ2-5|-
TGCGCCAGCAGAGGCAATACCAATCAAGAGACCCAGTACTTC
CASRGNTNQETQYF
>TRBV10-3|TRBD1|TRBJ1-2|few
TGTGCCATCAGTGAGTCGCGGACAGGGGTGGATTATGGCTACACCTTC
CAISESRTGVDYGYTF
>TRBV4-1|-|TRBJ2-3|-
TGCGCCAGCAGCCCGGAACGATTGGATACGCAGTATTTT
CASSPERLDTQYF
>TRBV9|-|TRBJ2-3|-
TGTGCCAGCAGGCCCATTAGCACAGATACGCAGTATTTT
CASRPISTDTQYF
>TRBV18|-|TRBJ2-2|-
TGTGCCAGCTCACCAGTGACCAGCAGGAACGGGGAGCTGTTTTTT
CASSPVTSRNGELFF
>TRBV9|TRBD1|TRBJ1-1|-
TGTGCCAGCAGCCATAAGGTGGCCAAGGGACAGGGAGGAACTGAAGCTTTCTTT
CASSHKVAKGQGGTEAFF
>TRBV6-6|-|TRBJ2-3|-
TGTGCCAGCAGTTACGGGGAAGGTAGAAGCACAGATACGCAGTATTTT
CASSYGEGRSTDTQYF
>TRBV6-6|-|TRBJ1-1|-
TGTGCCAGCAGTTCCCCGGGAGCTCTTACTGAAGCTTTCTTT
CASSSPGALTEAFF
>TRBV5-1|-|TRBJ2-1|-
TGCGCCAGCAGCTTGAGAGGGAGCAATGAGCAGTTCTTC
CASSLRGSNEQFF
>TRBV27|-|TRBJ2-5|-
TGTGCCAGCAGAGACTCCAGGGGGGTAGTAAGTGGGGAGACCCAGTACTTC
CASRDSRGVVSGETQYF
>TRBV10-3|-|TRBJ2-7|-
TGTGCCATCAGTGAACCCCTAGCGAACTACGAGCAGTACTTC
CAISEPLANYEQYF
>TRBV7-6|TRBD2|TRBJ2-1|-
TGTGCCAGCAGCTTTTTAGCGGGAGCTCAGGGCAATGAGCAGTTCTTC
CASSFLAGAQGNEQFF
>TRBV6-6|-|TRBJ1-4|-
TGTGCCAGCAGTTATGGGCCGCACGAAAAACTGTTTTTT
CASSYGPHEKLFF
>TRBV5-4|-|TRBJ2-3|-
TGTGCCAGCAGCTCCGGGACACCCCCAGATACGCAGTATTTT
CASSSGTPPDTQYF
>TRBV6-5|-|TRBJ2-7|-
TGTGCCAGCAGTTCGCCTAGCGAATCCTACGAGCAGTACTTC
CASSSPSESYEQYF
>TRBV7-8|TRBD1|TRBJ2-7|-
TGTGCCAGCAGCTCGCCGGGACAGGGGAGTCTCGAGCAGTACTTC
CASSSPGQGSLEQYF
>TRBV10-3|-|TRBJ1-1|-
TGTGCCACCTCCCCACAGTGGGGCGAGGGGCAGTCGAACACTGAAGCTTTCTTT
CATSPQWGEGQSNTEAFF
>TRBV28|-|TRBJ1-5|-
TGTGCCAGCAGCTTACCCCAGGGTAACCATCAGCCCCAGCATTTT
CASSLPQGNHQPQHF
>TRBV19|TRBD2|TRBJ2-2|-
TGTGCCAGTCGACCAGCGGGGTTGAACACCGGGGAGCTGTTTTTT
CASRPAGLNTGELFF
>TRBV6-5|-|TRBJ2-7|-
TGTGCCAGCAGATGGACGGGGACCTACGAGCAGTACTTC
CASRWTGTYEQYF
>TRBV27|-|TRBJ2-2|-
TGTGCCACCAGTGAGGCCGGGGAGCTGTTTTTT
CATSEAGELFF
>TRBV29-1|-|TRBJ2-5|-
TGCAGCGGGAGGTTAGTCGGGGGAGAGACCCAGTACTTC
CSGRLVGGETQYF
>TRBV28|-|TRBJ2-7|few
TGTGCCAGCAGGGTCGCAGGGGAGTACGAGCAGTACTTC
CASRVAGEYEQYF
>TRBV19|TRBD1|TRBJ2-7|-
TGTGCCAGTAGTCCTTCCCCGTGGACAGGGAGGAAATACGAGCAGTACTTC
CASSPSPWTGRKYEQYF
>TRBV28|TRBD2|TRBJ2-2|few
TGTGCCAGCGGAGGACTAGCGGGGTTCCTCGGGGAGCTGTTTTTT
CASGGLAGFLGELFF
>TRBV28|-|TRBJ2-7|-
TGTGCCAGCAGTACGCCCGGGGCGGGTGGCTACGAGCAGTACTTC
CASSTPGAGGYEQYF
>TRBV27|-|TRBJ2-6|-
TGTGCCAGCAGTCGACAGGTCCCCGGGGCCAACGTCCTGACTTTC
CASSRQVPGANVLTF
>TRBV11-2|-|TRBJ1-5|once
TGTGCCAGCAGCTTAGTGGGGGGGATCAATCAGCCCCAGCATTTT
CASSLVGGINQPQHF